The next 10 T cell receptor beta chains were all read from a single sample in a study of blood T cell repertoires in COVID-19. TCRdb's copy holds only in-frame clones and misses some; the assay was immunoSEQ multiplex PCR. The sample shows fewer than 600,000 clones, nearly 90% of them seen only once. The sequenced sample consisted of peripheral blood. The receptors were sampled from a man younger than 30 with COVID-19, enrolled during active disease.

The chain couples TRBV5-1 to TRBJ1-1; 7 bases are a match to TRBD1. The length of the CDR3 is 16 residues. V lost 4 bases, J lost 4 bases, and 13 bases stayed unmatched. Germline loops: CDR1 SGHRS, CDR2 YFSETQ. The CDR3 is CASSSGSGGVFTEAFF. DNA for the CDR3: TGCGCCAGCAGCAGTGGGTCAGGGGGAGTATTCACTGAAGCTTTCTTT.

This clone has at least ten counts. The V call is TRBV29-1, the J call TRBJ1-2, with D unclear. The CDR3 contains 16 residues. Trimming removed 5 bases at V and 6 bases at J, with 25 bases between. Looked up from germline, CDR1 is SQVTM and CDR2 is ANQGSEA. CDR3 nucleotide sequence: TGCAGCGTTCCCCGTACGGGAGGCCAGGCGGGAGATGGCTACACCTTC. Its protein product is CSVPRTGGQAGDGYTF.

J is TRBJ1-5 and V is TRBV6-1; D call uncertain. In germline, CDR1 is MNHNS, CDR2 SASEGT. This CDR3 has 12 amino acids. The germline V and J ends were trimmed by 3 bases and 9 bases, with 9 bases remaining between them. The CDR3 sequence is CASSDGVWPQHF. The CDR3 nucleotides are TGTGCCAGCAGTGACGGTGTGTGGCCCCAGCATTTT.

The CDR3 nucleotides read TGTGCCAGTAGTATTAAGGGGTTCTCACGAAATGAAGCTTTCTTT. Translated, it gives CASSIKGFSRNEAFF. The genes are TRBV19 and TRBJ1-1, with D perhaps matching TRBD1 (5 bases). CDR1 and CDR2 (germline): LNHDA, SQIVND (reference sequence). This CDR3 has 15 amino acids. The V end was cut by 3 bases, the J end by 7 bases, with 18 bases between.

V gene TRBV11-3 combines with J gene TRBJ2-5, with D maybe TRBD2 (5 bases). This CDR3 has 13 amino acids. Deletions cut 4 bases from V and 4 bases from J, with 10 bases between. The germline CDR1 and CDR2 sequences are SGHNT and YENEEA. CDR3 coding DNA: TGTGCCAGCAGCTCCCTAGCTGGAGAGACCCAGTACTTC. Translation: CASSSLAGETQYF.

This clone has only a few counts. The rearrangement links TRBV19 to TRBJ1-5, with TRBD1 matching over 9 bases. This CDR3 is 13 amino acids long. CDR1 and CDR2 (germline): LNHDA, SQIVND (reference sequence). Losses at the gene ends were 4 bases for V and 16 bases for J; bases not matched to a gene: 11. CDR3 nucleotides: TGTGCCAGTAGTACAAGGGGGGACAGGGTAGAACATTTT. This encodes CASSTRGDRVEHF.

The chain recombines TRBV5-1 with TRBJ1-2; TRBD1 might be the D (5 bases). Germline assignment: CDR1 SGHRS and CDR2 YFSETQ. The germline V and J ends were trimmed by 0 bases and 0 bases, with 21 bases remaining between them. CDR3 size: 19 residues. CDR3 amino acids: CASSLEIVRAPIANYGYTF. In DNA, the CDR3 is TGCGCCAGCAGCTTGGAAATCGTCAGGGCCCCCATAGCTAACTATGGCTACACCTTC.

A single count supports this clone. The chain recombines TRBV4-1 with TRBJ1-2, with 10 bases matching TRBD1. Germline CDR1 is MGHRA and CDR2 is YSYEKL. The CDR3 is 15 residues long. With V trimmed by 2 bases and J by 7 bases, 7 bases remained unmatched. The CDR3 DNA follows: TGCGCCAGCAGCCAAAGAGGACAGGGGGAAGGTGGCTACACCTTC. As protein: CASSQRGQGEGGYTF.

The chain recombines TRBV18 with TRBJ2-5; 7 bases fit TRBD2. The CDR3 extends over 16 amino acids. Germline V lookup: CDR1 KGHSH, CDR2 LQKENI. The V segment lost 3 bases and the J segment 4 bases; nucleotides outside the gene matches: 11. CDR3 in amino acids: CASSPRGPSGGETQYF. In DNA, the CDR3 is TGTGCCAGCTCACCGCGCGGGCCTAGCGGAGGAGAGACCCAGTACTTC. Together with reference TRBV18 and TRBJ2-5, the CDR3 gives the full variable domain: NAGVMQNPRHLVRRRGQEARLRCSPMKGHSHVYWYRQLPEEGLKFMVYLQKENIIDESGMPKERFSAEFPKEGPSILRIQQVVRGDSAAYFCASSPRGPSGGETQYFGPGTRLLVL.

The rearrangement links TRBV4-1 to TRBJ2-2, with D tentatively TRBD2 (7 bases). The CDR3 length is 15 residues. V was pared by 3 bases and J by 2 bases, with 10 bases between. The germline V gene has CDR1 MGHRA and CDR2 YSYEKL. The CDR3 sequence: CASSQGGLNTGELFF. The CDR3 DNA is TGCGCCAGCAGCCAGGGGGGGCTCAACACCGGGGAGCTGTTTTTT.